These T cell receptor beta chains were read from a single sample in a study of response to subunit inactivated influenza vaccine. TCRdb re-called the RT-PCR reads through MiXCR, storing one row per CDR3 protein. The sample contains about 800,000 distinct CDR3 sequences, 21% of which appear only once. The material sequenced was PBMCs from blood, taken roughly 5 days after vaccination. Receptors originate from a man between 45 and 60 years old who received an inactivated influenza vaccine. The CDR3 runs from the conserved cysteine through the conserved F or W. A D gene is named only where the DNA matches it firmly. Not every row has a clone size; where given, it reads once, few, many or a size class.

once	TRBV6-5	TRBJ2-1	TRBD2	CASSYVSGRASYNEQFF	TGTGCCAGCAGTTACGTCTCAGGGAGGGCTTCCTACAATGAGCAGTTCTTC
few	TRBV4-3	TRBJ2-3	.	CASSQESPLGGGITDTQYF	TGCGCCAGCAGCCAAGAGTCTCCCCTGGGCGGAGGAATCACAGATACGCAGTATTTT
.	TRBV27	TRBJ1-1	.	CASSLSPPRPMNTEAFF	TGTGCCAGCAGTTTATCTCCACCTAGACCCATGAACACTGAAGCTTTCTTT
few	TRBV20-1	TRBJ2-7	.	CSASAGYEQYF	TGCAGTGCTAGTGCGGGGTACGAGCAGTACTTC
few	TRBV2	TRBJ2-6	TRBD1	CASRHNTGAGANVLTF	TGTGCCAGCAGACATAATACAGGGGCTGGGGCCAACGTCCTGACTTTC
few	TRBV20-1	TRBJ2-1	.	CSATSGTGYNEQFF	TGCAGTGCCACCTCCGGGACTGGATACAATGAGCAGTTCTTC
.	TRBV6-1	TRBJ2-7	.	CASSEVAGSYEQYF	TGTGCCAGCAGTGAAGTGGCCGGCTCCTACGAGCAGTACTTC
few	TRBV6-2/TRBV6-3	TRBJ2-3	.	CASSYKGYQSTDTQYF	TGTGCCAGCAGTTACAAGGGCTACCAAAGCACAGATACGCAGTATTTT
few	TRBV5-1	TRBJ2-1	.	CASAEAESGRGEQFF	TGCGCCAGCGCTGAAGCTGAGTCAGGGCGGGGTGAGCAGTTCTTC
few	TRBV20-1	TRBJ1-5	.	CSARAKLAGQKPQHF	TGCAGTGCTAGAGCAAAACTAGCTGGGCAAAAACCCCAGCATTTT
few	TRBV9	TRBJ2-3	TRBD2	CASSEGTSGTDTQYF	TGTGCCAGCAGCGAAGGGACTAGCGGCACAGATACGCAGTATTTT
few	TRBV7-9	TRBJ2-7	.	CASSFMEGAQYF	TGTGCCAGCAGCTTCATGGAGGGTGCGCAGTACTTC
.	TRBV6-2/TRBV6-3	TRBJ2-1	.	CASGLIGYNEQFF	TGTGCCAGCGGCCTGATTGGGTACAATGAGCAGTTCTTC
.	TRBV5-1	TRBJ2-7	.	CASSWAGGSSYEQYF	TGCGCCAGCAGCTGGGCTGGGGGTTCCTCCTACGAGCAGTACTTC